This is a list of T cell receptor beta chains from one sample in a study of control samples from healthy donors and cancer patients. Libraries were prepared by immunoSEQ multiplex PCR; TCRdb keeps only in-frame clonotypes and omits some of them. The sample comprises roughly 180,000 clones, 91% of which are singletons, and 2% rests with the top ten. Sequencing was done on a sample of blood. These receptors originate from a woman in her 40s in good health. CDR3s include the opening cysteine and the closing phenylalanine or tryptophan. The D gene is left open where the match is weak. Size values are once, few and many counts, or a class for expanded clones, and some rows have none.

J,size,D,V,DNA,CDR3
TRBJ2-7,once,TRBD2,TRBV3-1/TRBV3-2,TGTGCCAGCAGCCTGACTCTCGGGACTAGCGGGAACGAGCAGTACTTC,CASSLTLGTSGNEQYF
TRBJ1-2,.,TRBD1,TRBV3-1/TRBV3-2,TGTGCCAGCAGCCCCGGGACAGGGCTTTATGGCTACACCTTC,CASSPGTGLYGYTF
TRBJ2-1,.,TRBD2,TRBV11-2,TGTGCCAGCAGCTGGACTAGCGGGGGGGCTAATGAGCAGTTCTTC,CASSWTSGGANEQFF
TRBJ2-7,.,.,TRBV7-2,TGTGCCAGCAGCCGGGACCTCTACAACTACGAGCAGTACTTC,CASSRDLYNYEQYF
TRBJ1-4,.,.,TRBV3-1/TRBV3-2,TGTGCCAGCAGCAACCTCCAGGGGCGGGGTGAAAAACTGTTTTTT,CASSNLQGRGEKLFF
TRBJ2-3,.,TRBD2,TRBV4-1,TGCGCCAGCAGCCAAAGAGGGCTAGCGGCCCCCGGCACAGATACGCAGTATTTT,CASSQRGLAAPGTDTQYF
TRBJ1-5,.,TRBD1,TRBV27,TGTGCCAGCAGTCCTCAGGGGGGGCCCCAGCATTTT,CASSPQGGPQHF
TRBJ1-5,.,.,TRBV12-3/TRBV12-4,TGTGCCAGCAGTTTGTCAGGGAATCAGCCCCAGCATTTT,CASSLSGNQPQHF
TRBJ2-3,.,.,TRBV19,TGTGCCAGTAGTATCCGGGACTTCACAGATACGCAGTATTTT,CASSIRDFTDTQYF
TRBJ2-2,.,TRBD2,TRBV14,TGTGCCAGCAGCCAAGGGACTAGCACCACGAACACCGGGGAGCTGTTTTTT,CASSQGTSTTNTGELFF
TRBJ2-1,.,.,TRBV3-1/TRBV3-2,TGTGCCAGCAGCCAAGTTCAGGGCTCCTACAATGAGCAGTTCTTC,CASSQVQGSYNEQFF
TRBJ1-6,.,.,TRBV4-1,TGCGCCAGCAGCCAACTCTATAATTCACCCCTCCACTTT,CASSQLYNSPLHF
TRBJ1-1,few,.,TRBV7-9,TGTGCCAGCAGCTTATTTGTAGAATCTGAAGCTTTCTTT,CASSLFVESEAFF
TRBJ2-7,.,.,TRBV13,TGTGCCAGCAGCCCACAGGGCACCTACGAGCAGTACTTC,CASSPQGTYEQYF
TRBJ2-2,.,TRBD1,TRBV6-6,TGTGCCAGCAGGGAGACAGGGATCACCGGGGAGCTGTTTTTT,CASRETGITGELFF
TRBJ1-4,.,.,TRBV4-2,TGTGCCAGCAGCCAAGGTATCGGGGCCCCCCTCACTAATGAAAAACTGTTTTTT,CASSQGIGAPLTNEKLFF
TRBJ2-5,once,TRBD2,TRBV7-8,TGTGCCGCAACTGAAACTAGCGGGGGGGCAAAGACCCAGTACTTC,CAATETSGGAKTQYF
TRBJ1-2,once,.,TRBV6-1,TGTGCCAGCAGTGAATTTCTTCGAAAGGGGACTGGCTACACCTTC,CASSEFLRKGTGYTF
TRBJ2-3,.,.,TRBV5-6,TGTGCCAGCAGCGGGGGGGCGGACCTCACAGATACGCAGTATTTT,CASSGGADLTDTQYF
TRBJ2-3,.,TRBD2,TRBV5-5,TGTGCCAGCAGCACGGGACTAGCGGGCTGGGTAGGCACAGATACGCAGTATTTT,CASSTGLAGWVGTDTQYF